These 27 T cell receptor beta chains came from one sample sequenced in a study of human T cells and chemical hapten exposure. Indicated time point: pre-sensitization, week 0. Indicated treatment: therapeutic diphenylcyclopropenone sensitization with weekly scalp DPC. MiXCR, applied by TCRdb to the RACE reads, yields one record per CDR3 protein. Of 300,000 to 450,000 distinct CDR3 sequences listed, roughly 5.3% are singletons. The sample was whole blood, taken in connection with sensitization to the hapten diphenylcyclopropenone (DPC). Receptors were obtained from a woman aged 45-59 years with alopecia areata. Some clones in this sample may be carry-over from other donors' samples.

This clonotype appeared many times. The rearrangement uses TRBV12-3 or TRBV12-4 and TRBJ2-1, with a possible D match to TRBD2 (6 bases). The CDR3 contains 14 residues. The V and J ends lost 4 bases and 6 bases respectively, with 13 bases between them. The CDR3 nucleotides read TGTGCCAGCAGTTCCTCGGGACTGAGCAATGAGCAGTTCTTC. Protein sequence: CASSSSGLSNEQFF.

This clonotype has a handful of counts. The rearrangement joins TRBV5-4 to TRBJ2-4; 7 positions match TRBD1. From germline, CDR1 is SGHNT and CDR2 YYREEE (reference sequence). CDR3 length: 16 amino acids. With 4 bases clipped from V and 0 bases from J, the junction kept 7 bases outside the gene matches. The CDR3 DNA sequence: TGTGCCAGCAGCATCCGACAGGGTCTAGCCAAAAACATTCAGTACTTC. This sequence encodes CASSIRQGLAKNIQYF.

The table lists this clonotype with many counts. The junction shows a germline mismatch at one end, possibly a read error. The chain couples TRBV10-3 to TRBJ2-1; 7 bases agree with TRBD1. This CDR3 has 13 amino acids. The germline CDR1 and CDR2 sequences are ENHRY and SYGVKD. The CDR3 bases are TGTGCCATCACTGAGGACAGGTACAATGAGCAGTTCTTC. The encoded protein is CAITEDRYNEQFF.

This clonotype has a count of ten or more. V and J are TRBV7-2 and TRBJ1-4; the D is unclear. The CDR3 loop spans 15 amino acids. Trimming removed 1 base from V and 0 bases from J, with 6 bases in between. Germline lookup yields CDR1 SGHTA and CDR2 FQGNSA. The CDR3 region has the DNA TGTGCCAGCAGCTTAGTCATCGCAACTAATGAAAAACTGTTTTTT. Protein sequence: CASSLVIATNEKLFF.

Only a few counts were recorded for this clonotype. The CDR3 protein is CSARDTGQSYEQYF. The CDR3 DNA reads TGCAGTGCTAGAGACACGGGACAGTCCTACGAGCAGTACTTC. The J gene is TRBJ2-7, the V gene TRBV20-1, with TRBD1 identical over 7 bases. The CDR3 extends over 14 amino acids. Germline V gene sequence: CDR1 DFQATT, CDR2 SNEGSKA (reference sequence). The V segment lost 0 bases and the J segment 1 base; nucleotides outside the gene matches: 3.

This clonotype was counted ten times or more. The gene calls are TRBV20-1 and TRBJ2-5; 7 bases map to TRBD1. Per germline, CDR1 DFQATT and CDR2 SNEGSKA (reference sequence). This CDR3 is built from 13 residues. CDR3 amino acids: CSDTGVRKETQYF. The CDR3 DNA reads TGCAGCGATACAGGGGTACGAAAAGAGACCCAGTACTTC.

The rearrangement uses TRBV4-2 and TRBJ2-3; 12 nucleotides agree with TRBD2. Germline loops: CDR1 LGHNA, CDR2 YNFKEQ. Trimming at V came to 2 bases and at J to 5 bases, leaving 8 bases not matched to a gene. The CDR3 loop spans 17 amino acids. CDR3: CASSQISSGGAKDTQYF. Here the CDR3 DNA reads TGTGCCAGCAGCCAAATCTCTAGCGGGGGGGCCAAAGATACGCAGTATTTT.

This clonotype occurred many times. The chain uses TRBV11-2 and TRBJ1-2; D unclear. The V end lost 4 bases, the J end lost 8 bases, and 20 bases lay between the germline ends. The CDR3 spans 15 residues. The germline V gene encodes CDR1 SGHAT and CDR2 FQNNGV. CDR3 DNA: TGTGCCAGCAGCTCCCTGGCCTCTTCAACGCTAGGCTACACCTTC. Encoded protein: CASSSLASSTLGYTF.

This clonotype was counted many times. V gene TRBV12-3 or TRBV12-4 combines with J gene TRBJ2-2; 7 positions agree with TRBD1. V lost 6 bases and J lost 1; bases outside the gene matches: 8. The CDR3 runs to 16 residues. In DNA, the CDR3 is TGTGCCAGCAGGAAAGCCGGGACAGAGAACACCGGGGAGCTGTTTTTT. Its protein product is CASRKAGTENTGELFF.

This chain links TRBV20-1 with TRBJ2-1; 8 bases fit TRBD2. The trim removed 5 bases at V and 7 bases at J, leaving 7 bases unmatched. The CDR3 covers 13 residues. Germline V gives CDR1 DFQATT, CDR2 SNEGSKA (reference sequence). Here the CDR3 DNA reads TGCAGTGCTCCGGGACTAGGTCGAAATGAGCAGTTCTTC. This sequence encodes CSAPGLGRNEQFF.

CDR3 nucleotide sequence: TGTGCCAGCAGCGTAGGACAGGGGAAGCCTGAAGCTTTCTTT. Amino acids: CASSVGQGKPEAFF. The chain has TRBV9 and TRBJ1-1; 8 nucleotides agree with TRBD1. Unmatched junction bases numbered 4, after V lost 0 bases and J lost 6 bases. CDR3 size: 14 residues. Germline V gene data show CDR1 as SGDLS and CDR2 as YYNGEE.

This clonotype has at least ten counts. The chain uses TRBV5-6 and TRBJ1-1, with 7 positions matching TRBD1. Germline V gives CDR1 SGHDT, CDR2 YYEEEE. The CDR3 loop spans 14 amino acids. With V trimmed by 4 bases and J by 5 bases, 8 bases remained unmatched. DNA for the CDR3: TGTGCCAGCAGCCTTACAGGGGCGGGAACTGAAGCTTTCTTT. Translation gives CASSLTGAGTEAFF.

This clonotype has a handful of counts. The CDR3 DNA is TGTGCCACCACCCGGAGGCACACTGAAGCTTTCTTT. Protein: CATTRRHTEAFF. The J gene is TRBJ1-1, the V gene TRBV6-2 or TRBV6-3, with D hard to call. Trimming removed 10 bases at V and 3 bases at J, with 12 bases between. The CDR3 has 12 amino acids. Germline V gives CDR1 MNHEY, CDR2 SVGEGT.

This clonotype was found a few times. The chain has TRBV5-1 and TRBJ2-1; D gene uncertain. Germline V gene sequence: CDR1 SGHRS, CDR2 YFSETQ. V was cut by 0 bases and J by 7 bases, with 11 bases left in between. This CDR3 has 14 residues. CDR3 DNA sequence: TGCGCCAGCAGCTTGGTTGGCAGATCTAATGAGCAGTTCTTC. It translates to CASSLVGRSNEQFF.

Ten or more counts support this clonotype. CDR3 in DNA: TGTGCCAGCAGTGTAACAGCAGGAGCCAAAAACATTCAGTACTTC. It yields the protein CASSVTAGAKNIQYF. The chain employs TRBV2 and TRBJ2-4; unclear D gene. The CDR3 consists of 15 residues. Germline V gene lookup returns CDR1 SNHLY and CDR2 FYNNEI. V was cut by 4 bases and J by 0 bases, with 10 bases left in between.

Only one count was recorded for this clonotype. It may be a read error: a sequence one base away is much more abundant. The chain uses TRBV6-5 and TRBJ1-1; 10 bases agree with TRBD1. This CDR3 has 15 residues. The germline V gene encodes CDR1 MNHEY and CDR2 SVGAGI. The CDR3 coding sequence is TGTGCCTGCAGTTACTCGCCGGGGACAGGGGCTTTAGCTTTCTTT. Its translation: CACSYSPGTGALAFF.

This clonotype has just a few counts. The rearrangement joins TRBV12-3 or TRBV12-4 to TRBJ2-4; possibly TRBD2 for D (6 bases). V lost 7 bases, J lost 5 bases, and 15 bases lay in between. This CDR3 has 14 residues. The CDR3 nucleotides read TGTGCCAGCACCTTGGGACTGCGGGAAAACATTCAGTACTTC. Its protein is CASTLGLRENIQYF.

This clonotype has ten or more counts. V is TRBV3-1 and J is TRBJ2-3; 7 nucleotides match TRBD1. The CDR3 contains 16 residues. The junction had 7 bases not matched to a gene; V was cut back by 0 bases and J by 4 bases. Germline values: CDR1 LGHDT, CDR2 YNNKEL (reference sequence). CDR3 DNA: TGTGCCAGCAGCCAAGATCCGAGGGGGCGCCCAGATACGCAGTATTTT. Its translation: CASSQDPRGRPDTQYF.

Ten or more counts support this clonotype. The CDR3 loop reads CASSEGGTQETQYF. The CDR3 DNA reads TGTGCCAGCAGTGAAGGGGGCACCCAAGAGACCCAGTACTTC. The rearrangement joins TRBV2 to TRBJ2-5, with D maybe TRBD1 (5 bases). V shed 1 base and J shed 1 base, with 7 bases lying between them. This CDR3 is built from 14 residues. Germline values: CDR1 SNHLY, CDR2 FYNNEI. The full variable domain, its missing parts supplied by reference TRBV2 and TRBJ2-5, is EPEVTQTPSHQVTQMGQEVILRCVPISNHLYFYWYRQILGQKVEFLVSFYNNEISEKSEIFDDQFSVERPDGSNFTLKIRSTKLEDSAMYFCASSEGGTQETQYFGPGTRLLVL.

This clonotype has at least ten counts. The chain joins TRBV20-1 to TRBJ1-5; D is uncertain. Germline loops: CDR1 DFQATT, CDR2 SNEGSKA (reference sequence). This CDR3 is built from 12 residues. V lost 5 bases, J lost 4 bases, and 9 bases lay in between. The CDR3 DNA reads TGCAGTGCTCGACGACCTAATCAGCCCCAGCATTTT. Translating it yields CSARRPNQPQHF.

This clonotype has ten or more counts. The V call is TRBV6-2 or TRBV6-3, the J call TRBJ2-1; TRBD1 is a possible D gene (6 bases). The CDR3 length is 16 residues. V was cut by 4 bases and J by 0 bases, with 13 bases left in between. Germline CDR1 reads MNHEY; CDR2 reads SVGEGT. CDR3 nucleotides: TGTGCCAGCAGTTCGGACAGACTCCACTCCTACAATGAGCAGTTCTTC. This sequence encodes CASSSDRLHSYNEQFF.

In this sample, this clonotype turned up a few times. The chain's CDR3 is CASSLAESNQPQHF. CDR3 nucleotides: TGTGCCAGCAGTTTAGCGGAGAGCAATCAGCCCCAGCATTTT. The chain recombines TRBV12-3 or TRBV12-4 with TRBJ1-5; D call uncertain. V dropped 0 bases and J dropped 1 base, with 4 bases sitting between them. The CDR3 loop spans 14 amino acids.

Ten or more counts support this clonotype. The chain employs TRBV30 and TRBJ2-7; no clear D gene. CDR3 length: 14 amino acids. V was shortened by 4 bases and J by 0 bases, with 13 bases between the two germline ends. Germline CDR1 and CDR2: GTSNPN and SVGIG (reference sequence). The CDR3 spells CAWNQRLSSYEQYF. In nucleotides, the CDR3 is TGTGCCTGGAATCAGAGACTCTCCTCCTACGAGCAGTACTTC.

This clonotype was detected many times. The V gene is TRBV12-3 or TRBV12-4, the J gene TRBJ1-5, with 7 bases matching TRBD1. The CDR3 totals 18 residues. The V gene end was trimmed by 0 bases and the J gene end by 0 bases; junction bases not matched to a gene: 8. The DNA for the CDR3 is TGTGCCAGCAGTTTAGCGAGCGGGACAGACTATAGCAATCAGCCCCAGCATTTT. It codes for CASSLASGTDYSNQPQHF.

J is TRBJ2-3 and V is TRBV6-1; 7 nucleotides agree with TRBD1. V dropped 5 bases and J dropped 6; count of bases not matched to a gene: 5. This CDR3 has 13 residues. Germline values: CDR1 MNHNS, CDR2 SASEGT. Written as DNA, the CDR3 is TGTGCCAGCAGTTTCGACAGGGAGGATACGCAGTATTTT. Its protein product is CASSFDREDTQYF.

This clonotype showed up many times. The chain recombines TRBV18 with TRBJ2-7, with 10 nucleotides matching TRBD2. CDR1 and CDR2 (germline): KGHSH, LQKENI. This CDR3 is 14 amino acids long. V trimming: 3 bases; J trimming: 5 bases; junction bases outside the gene matches: 4. This CDR3 is CASSPTGTSDEQYF. The CDR3 DNA sequence: TGTGCCAGCTCACCCACCGGGACTAGCGACGAGCAGTACTTC.

This clonotype was observed many times. This rearrangement joins TRBV5-1 to TRBJ2-7; D remains ambiguous. The germline gives CDR1 SGHRS, CDR2 YFSETQ. The V end lost 0 bases, the J end lost 0 bases, and 7 bases lay between the germline ends. The CDR3 has 14 residues. The CDR3 is CASSLEVSSYEQYF. The CDR3 DNA reads as TGCGCCAGCAGCTTGGAGGTCAGCTCCTACGAGCAGTACTTC.